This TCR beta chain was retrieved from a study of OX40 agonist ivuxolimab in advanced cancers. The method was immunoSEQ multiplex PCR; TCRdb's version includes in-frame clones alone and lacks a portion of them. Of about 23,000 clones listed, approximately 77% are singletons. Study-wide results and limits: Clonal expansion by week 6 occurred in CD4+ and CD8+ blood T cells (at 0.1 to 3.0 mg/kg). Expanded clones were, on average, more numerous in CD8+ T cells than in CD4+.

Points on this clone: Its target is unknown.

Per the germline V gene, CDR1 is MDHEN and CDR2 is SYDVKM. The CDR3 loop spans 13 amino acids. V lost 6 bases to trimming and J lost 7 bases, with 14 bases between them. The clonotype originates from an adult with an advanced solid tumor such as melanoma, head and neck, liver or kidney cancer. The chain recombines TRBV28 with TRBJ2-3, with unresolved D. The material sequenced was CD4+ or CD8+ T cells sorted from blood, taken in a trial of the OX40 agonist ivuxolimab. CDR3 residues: CASSLLPSNTQYF. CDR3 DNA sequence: TGTGCCAGCAGCCTCTTGCCCTCAAATACGCAGTATTTT.